A single sample is the source of the 2 T cell receptor beta chains below, sequenced in a study of shared clonotypes between healthy human individuals. Only CD45RO-negative cells positively selected for CCR7 counted as naive CD8 cells, so terminally differentiated effector memory CD45RA+ cells were excluded. Libraries were prepared by immunoSEQ multiplex PCR; TCRdb keeps only in-frame clonotypes and omits some of them. The data show more than 550,000 clones, roughly 94% seen once. Material: naive CD8+ T cells sorted from blood. The receptor source for this set is a man aged 25 to 40 in good health.

This rearrangement joins TRBV14 to TRBJ2-1; D might be TRBD1 (5 bases). Germline lookup yields CDR1 SGHDN and CDR2 FVKESK. With 3 bases removed from V and 0 bases from J, the gap between germline ends came to 15 bases. The CDR3 loop spans 17 amino acids. The CDR3 reads CASSHGAEANSYNEQFF. CDR3 sequence (DNA): TGTGCCAGCAGCCATGGGGCGGAAGCAAACTCCTACAATGAGCAGTTCTTC.

The genes are TRBV4-1 and TRBJ2-5; 12 bases fit TRBD2. J gave up 3 bases and V 2 bases, and 4 bases lay outside the gene matches. CDR3 size: 16 residues. Germline CDR1 MGHRA, CDR2 YSYEKL. The CDR3 spells CASSQPLAGGEETQYF. CDR3 DNA sequence: TGCGCCAGCAGCCAACCACTAGCGGGAGGTGAAGAGACCCAGTACTTC.